This note documents a single T cell receptor beta chain sequence. The target antigen is unknown. The CDR3 runs to 13 residues. V was cut by 7 bases and J by 2 bases, with 10 bases left in between. The V gene's germline CDR1 is MNHEY and CDR2 SMNVEV (reference sequence). This sample stems from a study of cytomegalovirus exposure and HLA in healthy donors. As for the study in general: T cells numbering around 180 million yielded approximately 100 million unique TCR beta sequences in an earlier analysis.

Findings and caveats of the study: Sequencing had likely introduced a cluster of highly shared sequence variants as an artifact. When presence/absence was analysed, sequencing depth was taken to be roughly uniform across donors. Later analysis reportedly placed an Asian-associated ancestry cluster below the approximately 730-donor mean in N-insertions.

Researchers ran the PCR with 60 Vbeta and 13 Jbeta primers. Method: immunoSEQ multiplex PCR; TCRdb's copy keeps in-frame clones and lacks some. The sample shows some 99,000 clones, 70% to 80% of them seen only once. The source is a female donor in good health and CMV-seronegative. The sequenced sample consisted of PBMCs. The gene calls are TRBV27 and TRBJ2-3; no definite D call. The chain's CDR3 is CASKEYPTDTQYF. In DNA form, the CDR3 reads TGTGCCAGCAAGGAGTACCCCACAGATACGCAGTATTTT.